This is a list of T cell receptor beta chains from one sample in a study of control samples from healthy donors and cancer patients. Clones were read by immunoSEQ multiplex PCR, and TCRdb kept only the in-frame ones, dropping some. The data show over 100,000 clones, just under 95% seen once. Material: blood. Receptors were obtained from a man aged 18 to 35 in good health. Each CDR3 is given with its conserved first and last residue. Each record gives: CDR3 protein, CDR3 DNA, clone size, J gene, V gene, D gene. The D gene is left open where the match is weak. Part of the rows lack a size; the others show once, few, many or a class for expanded clones.

CDR3: CASSARDSNTGFPYEQYF
DNA: TGTGCCAGCTCAGCCCGGGACAGCAATACAGGATTCCCCTACGAGCAGTACTTC
size: .
J: TRBJ2-7
V: TRBV18
D: TRBD1

CDR3: CASSPDRSGSGELFF
DNA: TGTGCCAGCAGCCCGGACCGTAGCGGGTCCGGGGAGCTGTTTTTT
size: .
J: TRBJ2-2
V: TRBV7-3
D: TRBD2

CDR3: CATSENTREQGYTF
DNA: TGTGCCACCAGTGAGAACACCAGGGAGCAAGGCTACACCTTC
size: .
J: TRBJ1-2
V: TRBV24-1
D: .

CDR3: CASSNFLDNQPQHF
DNA: TGTGCCAGCAGCAACTTTTTGGACAATCAGCCCCAGCATTTT
size: .
J: TRBJ1-5
V: TRBV2
D: .

CDR3: CATSRGDYTTDTQYF
DNA: TGTGCCACCAGCAGAGGGGACTATACCACAGATACGCAGTATTTT
size: .
J: TRBJ2-3
V: TRBV15
D: TRBD2

CDR3: CASSLEGQGLNSPLHF
DNA: TGCGCCAGCAGCTTGGAGGGACAGGGCCTTAATTCACCCCTCCACTTT
size: .
J: TRBJ1-6
V: TRBV5-1
D: TRBD1

CDR3: CAASPIRDTSPLHF
DNA: TGTGCCGCCTCCCCGATCCGGGACACCTCACCCCTCCACTTT
size: once
J: TRBJ1-6
V: TRBV19
D: .

CDR3: CASTTTGNEAFF
DNA: TGTGCCAGCACTACAACCGGGAACGAAGCTTTCTTT
size: .
J: TRBJ1-1
V: TRBV27
D: .

CDR3: CASRPYRGGNTEAFF
DNA: TGTGCCAGCAGGCCCTACAGGGGGGGGAACACTGAAGCTTTCTTT
size: .
J: TRBJ1-1
V: TRBV6-5
D: TRBD1

CDR3: CASSQGGGGNRIYF
DNA: TGCGCCAGCAGCCAGGGCGGGGGGGGGAACCGCATCTACTTC
size: .
J: TRBJ2-7
V: TRBV4-1
D: TRBD2

CDR3: CASSWGTEIQETQYF
DNA: TGCGCCAGCAGCTGGGGGACAGAAATCCAAGAGACCCAGTACTTC
size: .
J: TRBJ2-5
V: TRBV5-1
D: TRBD1

CDR3: CASRLRASGNTIYF
DNA: TGTGCCAGCAGGCTCAGGGCCTCTGGAAACACCATATATTTT
size: .
J: TRBJ1-3
V: TRBV27
D: .

CDR3: CATRRDLATNEKLFF
DNA: TGTGCCACACGGCGGGACCTCGCAACTAATGAAAAACTGTTTTTT
size: .
J: TRBJ1-4
V: TRBV27
D: .

CDR3: CASSQRQGLSYNEQFF
DNA: TGTGCCAGCAGCCAGCGACAGGGGCTGTCCTACAATGAGCAGTTCTTC
size: .
J: TRBJ2-1
V: TRBV3-1/TRBV3-2
D: TRBD1

CDR3: CATSARDTDTQYF
DNA: TGTGCCACCAGTGCCAGGGACACAGATACGCAGTATTTT
size: .
J: TRBJ2-3
V: TRBV24-1
D: .

CDR3: CATSRDLQGAGQPQHF
DNA: TGTGCCACCAGCAGAGACCTACAGGGGGCTGGGCAGCCCCAGCATTTT
size: .
J: TRBJ1-5
V: TRBV15
D: TRBD1

CDR3: CASASNGGYEQYF
DNA: TGTGCCAGCGCCTCCAACGGGGGCTACGAGCAGTACTTC
size: .
J: TRBJ2-7
V: TRBV12-3/TRBV12-4
D: .

CDR3: CASSLSSDGFNYGYTF
DNA: TGTGCCAGCAGCTTATCGTCAGACGGATTCAACTATGGCTACACCTTC
size: .
J: TRBJ1-2
V: TRBV7-9
D: .